A selection of T cell receptor beta chains follows, all from one sample in a study of T cells expressing NK-cell markers. TCRdb re-analyzed the 5' RACE reads; it lists each CDR3 protein once, without DNA. In total, the table holds about half a million distinct CDR3 sequences. The sequenced sample consisted of blood T cells: a sorted CD56 or NKG2C T cell subset, CD4+ or CD8+ T cells, or bulk PBMC T cells (not recorded which). These receptors were taken from a woman in her forties or fifties in good health. Both conserved end residues are part of each CDR3. The order of the fields is V gene, J gene, CDR3 protein.

v_call: TRBV12-3/TRBV12-4
j_call: TRBJ2-1
cdr3_aa: CASSPRGLAGVDEQFF

v_call: TRBV5-4
j_call: TRBJ2-2
cdr3_aa: CASSFGPDTRNTGELFF

v_call: TRBV29-1
j_call: TRBJ1-1
cdr3_aa: CSGCRDMNTEAFF

v_call: TRBV10-3
j_call: TRBJ2-1
cdr3_aa: CAISGYSGSGNEQFF

v_call: TRBV19
j_call: TRBJ2-1
cdr3_aa: CATRAASYNEQFF

v_call: TRBV12-3/TRBV12-4
j_call: TRBJ2-1
cdr3_aa: CASSLEDSSYNEQFF

v_call: TRBV29-1
j_call: TRBJ2-1
cdr3_aa: CSVTSGHEQFF

v_call: TRBV20-1
j_call: TRBJ2-1
cdr3_aa: CSAFPGRTGNEQFF

v_call: TRBV12-3/TRBV12-4
j_call: TRBJ2-3
cdr3_aa: CASSLNPLAGVAYF

v_call: TRBV7-2
j_call: TRBJ2-7
cdr3_aa: CASSLFYEQYF

v_call: TRBV20-1
j_call: TRBJ2-3
cdr3_aa: CSASFGTGSDTQYF

v_call: TRBV18
j_call: TRBJ2-7
cdr3_aa: CASSPRTGASYEQYF

v_call: TRBV7-9
j_call: TRBJ2-1
cdr3_aa: CASSPRPTGTSYNEQFF

v_call: TRBV20-1
j_call: TRBJ2-5
cdr3_aa: CSARPAGSQETQYF

v_call: TRBV12-3/TRBV12-4
j_call: TRBJ1-3
cdr3_aa: CASSLGTPGNTIYF

v_call: TRBV29-1
j_call: TRBJ2-2
cdr3_aa: CSVDTAGELFF

v_call: TRBV10-3
j_call: TRBJ1-5
cdr3_aa: CAISEGTGINQPQHF

v_call: TRBV12-3/TRBV12-4
j_call: TRBJ2-1
cdr3_aa: CASSLGLAGRYDEQFF

v_call: TRBV29-1
j_call: TRBJ2-5
cdr3_aa: CSVEGLWQETQYF

v_call: TRBV12-3/TRBV12-4
j_call: TRBJ1-1
cdr3_aa: CASSFWGGIEAFF

v_call: TRBV7-2
j_call: TRBJ2-5
cdr3_aa: CASNSGEQETQYF

v_call: TRBV2
j_call: TRBJ2-3
cdr3_aa: CASGNWRAADTQYF

v_call: TRBV4-1
j_call: TRBJ1-4
cdr3_aa: CASSQLVGKNEKLFF

v_call: TRBV15
j_call: TRBJ2-5
cdr3_aa: CATSRERGTGSGRRETQYF

v_call: TRBV29-1
j_call: TRBJ2-5
cdr3_aa: CSVGLSLETQYF

v_call: TRBV10-1
j_call: TRBJ1-1
cdr3_aa: CASSDWNTEAFF

v_call: TRBV11-2
j_call: TRBJ1-1
cdr3_aa: CASSPIVGSMNTEAFF

v_call: TRBV20-1
j_call: TRBJ2-3
cdr3_aa: CSAQPGPDTQYF

v_call: TRBV20-1
j_call: TRBJ2-1
cdr3_aa: CSAPSSGGVRNEQFF

v_call: TRBV5-1
j_call: TRBJ2-5
cdr3_aa: CASFVGAGGETQYF

v_call: TRBV29-1
j_call: TRBJ2-3
cdr3_aa: CSVPRWREGGDTQYF

v_call: TRBV5-1
j_call: TRBJ2-1
cdr3_aa: CASSLSGSQGSLNEQFF

v_call: TRBV5-1
j_call: TRBJ2-2
cdr3_aa: CASSLLIGGRSSGELFF

v_call: TRBV6-1
j_call: TRBJ1-2
cdr3_aa: CASSEGDGYTF

v_call: TRBV5-5
j_call: TRBJ2-2
cdr3_aa: CASSLAGFGRNTGELFF

v_call: TRBV14
j_call: TRBJ1-4
cdr3_aa: CASSSGTAKFVTNEKLFF

v_call: TRBV6-5
j_call: TRBJ2-3
cdr3_aa: CASSLAAGKRGDTQYF